Listed below are T cell receptor beta chains from one sample, sequenced in a study of blood T cells in healthy people across ages. TCRdb analysed the 5' RACE reads with MiXCR anew, one entry per CDR3 protein. The table lists under 850,000 distinct CDR3 sequences, under 40% of them singletons. Material: blood. These receptors were collected from a man between 18 and 35 years old in good health. The CDR3 runs from the conserved cysteine through the conserved F or W. The D gene is left open where the match is weak. Clone sizes are given selectively: once, few, many, or a class where the clone is expanded.

>TRBV9|14|.|many|TRBJ1-5
CASSLGGVGQPQHF
TGTGCCAGCAGCCTGGGTGGTGTCGGGCAGCCCCAGCATTTT
>TRBV29-1|14|.|.|TRBJ2-6
CSAQTASGANVLTF
TGCAGCGCCCAGACCGCCTCTGGGGCCAACGTCCTGACTTTC
>TRBV10-3|14|TRBD1|.|TRBJ2-5
CASGRTGGEETQYF
TGTGCCTCCGGGAGGACAGGGGGCGAAGAGACCCAGTACTTC
>TRBV6-5|18|TRBD2|.|TRBJ2-3
CASSYDSASGLSTDTQYF
TGTGCCAGCAGTTACGACTCTGCTAGCGGGCTTAGCACAGATACGCAGTATTTT
>TRBV12-3/TRBV12-4|16|.|.|TRBJ2-3
CASSPPSGMTADTQYF
TGTGCCAGCAGCCCTCCAAGCGGCATGACCGCAGATACGCAGTATTTT
>TRBV4-1|15|TRBD1|.|TRBJ2-5
CASSQDWDSQETQYF
TGCGCCAGCAGCCAAGATTGGGACAGCCAAGAGACCCAGTACTTC
>TRBV9|14|.|.|TRBJ1-2
CASSVSGAAYGYTF
TGTGCCAGCAGCGTAAGCGGGGCAGCGTATGGCTACACCTTC
>TRBV7-2|13|.|.|TRBJ1-1
CASSSRMNTEAFF
TGTGCCAGCAGCTCTCGAATGAACACTGAAGCTTTCTTT
>TRBV12-3/TRBV12-4|15|.|few|TRBJ1-1
CASSLARVGNTEAFF
TGTGCCAGCAGTTTAGCGCGGGTTGGGAACACTGAAGCTTTCTTT
>TRBV20-1|13|.|few|TRBJ1-2
CSARDRGASGYTF
TGCAGTGCTAGAGATCGAGGGGCCAGTGGCTACACCTTC
>TRBV15|16|.|.|TRBJ1-1
CATSGFPTGVDTEAFF
TGTGCCACCAGCGGATTCCCAACTGGGGTCGACACTGAAGCTTTCTTT
>TRBV10-3|16|.|.|TRBJ2-2
CAISVVGNRNTGELFF
TGTGCCATCAGTGTGGTTGGTAACCGGAACACCGGGGAGCTGTTTTTT
>TRBV29-1|12|.|few|TRBJ1-4
CSVEDEEDELFF
TGCAGCGTTGAAGATGAAGAGGACGAACTGTTTTTT
>TRBV4-3|14|.|few|TRBJ1-1
CASSPDTMNTEAFF
TGCGCCAGCAGCCCTGACACAATGAACACTGAAGCTTTCTTT
>TRBV12-3/TRBV12-4|12|.|many|TRBJ2-3
CASSRGTDTQYF
TGTGCCAGCAGCCGCGGCACAGATACGCAGTATTTT
>TRBV7-9|14|.|.|TRBJ1-2
CASSTTLQGYGYTF
TGTGCCAGCAGCACCACCCTCCAGGGGTATGGCTACACCTTC
>TRBV7-9|15|TRBD2|.|TRBJ2-1
CANSLTSGRGYEQFF
TGTGCCAACAGCTTAACTAGCGGCCGGGGTTATGAGCAGTTCTTC
>TRBV4-3|15|.|.|TRBJ1-1
CASSTGGKRDTEAFF
TGCGCCAGCAGCACCGGGGGCAAGAGGGACACTGAAGCTTTCTTT
>TRBV7-2|18|.|few|TRBJ2-1
CASSPPAVWVRPDNEQFF
TGTGCCAGCAGCCCCCCTGCGGTTTGGGTAAGACCCGACAATGAGCAGTTCTTC
>TRBV11-3|13|.|.|TRBJ1-6
CASSLGSASPLHF
TGTGCCAGCAGCTTAGGGTCTGCTTCACCCCTCCACTTT
>TRBV20-1|16|TRBD1|many|TRBJ2-1
CSANIFGTARSHEQFF
TGCAGTGCCAACATTTTTGGGACAGCGAGGAGCCATGAGCAGTTCTTC
>TRBV15|14|.|.|TRBJ2-3
CATSSRSRTDTQYF
TGTGCCACCAGCTCCCGATCCCGCACAGATACGCAGTATTTT
>TRBV7-2|14|TRBD1|many|TRBJ2-7
CASSLRTGNYEQYF
TGTGCCAGCAGCTTAAGGACAGGGAACTACGAGCAGTACTTC
>TRBV20-1|14|.|.|TRBJ1-1
CSAGGLFMNTEAFF
TGCAGTGCTGGGGGGCTTTTCATGAACACTGAAGCTTTCTTT
>TRBV29-1|14|TRBD1|.|TRBJ2-1
CSVVRTGGYNEQFF
TGCAGCGTCGTAAGGACAGGGGGGTACAATGAGCAGTTCTTC